The T cell receptor beta chain described here comes from a study of cytomegalovirus exposure and HLA in healthy donors. Germline CDR1 and CDR2: SGHAT and FQNNGV. The J segment lost 4 bases and the V segment lost 3 bases, leaving 6 bases of the junction unmatched. This CDR3 comprises 16 residues. PCR was performed using 60 Vbeta and 13 Jbeta primers. The table came from immunoSEQ multiplex PCR; TCRdb's copy has only in-frame clones and leaves some out. The data contain 150,000 to 200,000 clones, 80% to 90% of them singletons. The source material was PBMCs. The source of this sequence is a male donor in good health and CMV-seronegative. The V call is TRBV11-2, the J call TRBJ2-2; 9 nucleotides line up with TRBD1. CDR3 nucleotide sequence: TGTGCCAGCAGCTTTAACAGGGGGCAAAGCACCGGGGAGCTGTTTTTT. This gives the protein CASSFNRGQSTGELFF.